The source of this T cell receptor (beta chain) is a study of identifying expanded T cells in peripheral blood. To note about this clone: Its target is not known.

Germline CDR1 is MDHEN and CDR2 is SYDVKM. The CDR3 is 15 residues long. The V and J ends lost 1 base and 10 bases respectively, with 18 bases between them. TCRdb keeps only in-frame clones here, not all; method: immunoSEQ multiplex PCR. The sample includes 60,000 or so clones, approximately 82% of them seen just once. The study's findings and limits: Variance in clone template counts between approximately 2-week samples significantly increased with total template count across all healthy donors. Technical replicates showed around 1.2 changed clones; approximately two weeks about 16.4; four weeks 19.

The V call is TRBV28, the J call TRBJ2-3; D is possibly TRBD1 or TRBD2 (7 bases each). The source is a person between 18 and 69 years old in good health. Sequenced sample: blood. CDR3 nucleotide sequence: TGTGCCAGCAGTTTATCGGGACCCAGGGGGGGTGCGCAGTATTTT. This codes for CASSLSGPRGGAQYF. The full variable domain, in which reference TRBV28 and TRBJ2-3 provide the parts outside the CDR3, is DVKVTQSSRYLVKRTGEKVFLECVQDMDHENMFWYRQDPGLGLRLIYFSYDVKMKEKGDIPEGYSVSREKKERFSLILESASTNQTSMYLCASSLSGPRGGAQYFGPGTRLTVL.